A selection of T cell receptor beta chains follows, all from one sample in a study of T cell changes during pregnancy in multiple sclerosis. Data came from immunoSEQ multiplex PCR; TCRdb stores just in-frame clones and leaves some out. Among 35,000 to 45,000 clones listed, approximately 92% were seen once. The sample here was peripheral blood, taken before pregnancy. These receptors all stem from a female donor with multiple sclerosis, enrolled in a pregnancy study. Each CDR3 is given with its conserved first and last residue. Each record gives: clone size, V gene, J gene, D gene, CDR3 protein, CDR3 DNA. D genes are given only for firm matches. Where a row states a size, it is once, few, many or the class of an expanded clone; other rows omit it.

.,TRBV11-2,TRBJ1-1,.,CASSLGVDTEAFF,TGTGCCAGCAGCTTGGGAGTTGACACTGAAGCTTTCTTT
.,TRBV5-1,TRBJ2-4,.,CASSFKWLDIQYF,TGCGCCAGCAGCTTCAAGTGGTTAGACATTCAGTACTTC
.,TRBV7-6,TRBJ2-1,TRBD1,CASSFWTGTYDEQFF,TGTGCCAGCAGCTTCTGGACAGGGACCTACGATGAGCAGTTCTTC
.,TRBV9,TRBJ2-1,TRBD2,CASSTRLAGYNEQFF,TGTGCCAGCAGCACTCGACTAGCGGGGTACAATGAGCAGTTCTTC
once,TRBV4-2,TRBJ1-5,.,CASSQDQFQGGGSNQPQHF,TGTGCCAGCAGCCAAGATCAGTTTCAAGGAGGAGGGAGCAATCAGCCCCAGCATTTT
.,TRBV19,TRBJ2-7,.,CATRREGYEQYF,TGTGCCACCCGGCGGGAAGGGTACGAGCAGTACTTC
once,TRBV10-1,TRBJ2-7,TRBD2,CASSHTSGYEQYF,TGCGCCAGCAGTCATACTAGCGGCTACGAGCAGTACTTC
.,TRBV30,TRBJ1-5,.,CAWSGTAGDQPQHF,TGTGCCTGGAGTGGAACTGCGGGTGATCAGCCCCAGCATTTT
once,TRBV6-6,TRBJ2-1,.,CASSIADSSYNEQFF,TGTGCCAGCAGTATAGCGGATAGCTCCTACAATGAGCAGTTCTTC
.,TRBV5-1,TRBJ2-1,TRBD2,CASSLGSSGNEDEQFF,TGCGCCAGCAGTCTGGGTAGCAGCGGGAATGAGGATGAGCAGTTCTTC
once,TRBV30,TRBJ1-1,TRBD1,CAWTRQGTPLDEAFF,TGTGCCTGGACCCGACAGGGGACCCCCTTAGATGAAGCTTTCTTT
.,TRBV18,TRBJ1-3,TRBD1,CASSSGTGGSGNTIYF,TGTGCCAGCTCATCAGGGACAGGGGGCTCTGGAAACACCATATATTTT
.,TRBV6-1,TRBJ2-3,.,CASSRDGGDTQYF,TGTGCCAGCAGTCGGGACGGAGGGGATACGCAGTATTTT
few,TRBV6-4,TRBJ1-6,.,CASSDSTNSPLHF,TGTGCCAGCAGTGACTCGACAAATTCACCCCTCCACTTT
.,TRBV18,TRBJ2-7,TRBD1,CASSPWDRVKHEQYF,TGTGCCAGCTCACCCTGGGACAGGGTAAAGCACGAGCAGTACTTC
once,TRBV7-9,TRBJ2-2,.,CASSRVKLSNTGELFF,TGTGCCAGCAGCCGCGTAAAGCTTTCCAACACCGGGGAGCTGTTTTTT
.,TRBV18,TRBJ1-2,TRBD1,CASSPGQGTSYGYTF,TGTGCCAGCTCACCGGGACAGGGAACGAGCTATGGCTACACCTTC
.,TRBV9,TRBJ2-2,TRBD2,CASSVASGRSAGELFF,TGTGCCAGCAGCGTAGCAAGCGGGAGATCCGCCGGGGAGCTGTTTTTT
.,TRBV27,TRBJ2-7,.,CASSSLSLTSYEQYF,TGTGCCAGCAGTTCCTTGAGTCTGACTAGCTACGAGCAGTACTTC
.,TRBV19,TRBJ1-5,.,CASSMGHYSNQPQHF,TGTGCCAGTAGTATGGGACACTATAGCAATCAGCCCCAGCATTTT
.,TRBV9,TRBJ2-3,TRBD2,CASSETSGSGDTQYF,TGTGCCAGCAGCGAGACTAGCGGGAGTGGGGATACGCAGTATTTT
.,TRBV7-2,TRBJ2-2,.,CASSSVRSGELFF,TGTGCCAGCAGCAGCGTGAGGTCCGGGGAGCTGTTTTTT
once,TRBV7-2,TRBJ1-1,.,CASSSRPLDRLPEAFF,TGTGCCAGCAGCTCCCGTCCCTTAGACAGGTTGCCTGAAGCTTTCTTT
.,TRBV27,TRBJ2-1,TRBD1,CASSRPGQGGNEQFF,TGTGCCAGCAGTCGCCCAGGACAGGGGGGCAATGAGCAGTTCTTC
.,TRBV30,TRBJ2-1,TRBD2,CAWTSGTYNEQFF,TGTGCCTGGACTAGCGGCACGTACAATGAGCAGTTCTTC
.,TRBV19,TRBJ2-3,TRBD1,CASTGTGFLFTQYF,TGTGCCAGTACCGGGACAGGGTTTCTCTTTACGCAGTATTTT
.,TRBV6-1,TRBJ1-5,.,CASSEVEGQPQHF,TGTGCCAGCAGTGAAGTTGAGGGTCAGCCCCAGCATTTT
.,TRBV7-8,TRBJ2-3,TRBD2,CASSQGLAEGTDTQYF,TGTGCCAGCAGCCAGGGACTAGCAGAAGGCACAGATACGCAGTATTTT
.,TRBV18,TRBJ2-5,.,CASSQIRGETQYF,TGTGCCAGCTCACAAATAAGGGGGGAGACCCAGTACTTC
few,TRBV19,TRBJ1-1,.,CASIIGQQNTEAFF,TGTGCCAGCATCATCGGACAGCAGAACACTGAAGCTTTCTTT
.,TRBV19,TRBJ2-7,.,CASSISVNSYEQYF,TGTGCCAGTAGTATATCAGTAAACTCCTACGAGCAGTACTTC